Listed below are T cell receptor beta chains from one sample, sequenced in a study of cytomegalovirus exposure and HLA in healthy donors. Clones were sequenced by immunoSEQ multiplex PCR, and TCRdb holds only the in-frame ones, with some missing. This sample yields some 290,000 clones, of which approximately 91% are seen a single time; over 0.9% belongs to the top ten. Source material: PBMCs. These receptors were obtained from a man aged 25 to 40 in good health and CMV-seronegative. The CDR3 runs from the conserved cysteine through the conserved F or W. Fields, in order: V gene, CDR3 length, CDR3 protein.

V: TRBV5-6; length: 15; CDR3: CASSLGQLRNSPLHF
V: TRBV5-4; length: 15; CDR3: CASSKPGQGFNEQFF
V: TRBV5-6; length: 14; CDR3: CASSFRDRGHGYTF
V: TRBV4-1; length: 14; CDR3: CASSQDAEHYEQYF
V: TRBV5-1; length: 16; CDR3: CASSSGQGLGNTEAFF
V: TRBV7-8; length: 15; CDR3: CASSFPGTASYEQYF
V: TRBV5-1; length: 15; CDR3: CASSSPGSTNEKLFF
V: TRBV4-1; length: 16; CDR3: CASSQVGGQGAYGYTF
V: TRBV9; length: 15; CDR3: CASSTRDRDNEKLFF
V: TRBV6-5; length: 14; CDR3: CASTTYSGNTEAFF
V: TRBV7-8; length: 16; CDR3: CASSPNPFDRVKTQYF
V: TRBV5-6; length: 13; CDR3: CASSRDTIYEQYF
V: TRBV2; length: 14; CDR3: CASRQGDGNEKLFF
V: TRBV30; length: 14; CDR3: CACQHVGGLTEAFF
V: TRBV6-5; length: 14; CDR3: CASSFEQGSYEQYF
V: TRBV27; length: 13; CDR3: CASSFQQNYGYTF
V: TRBV19; length: 13; CDR3: CASSIDKDQPQHF
V: TRBV11-3; length: 16; CDR3: CASSSLESGRNNEQFF
V: TRBV2; length: 18; CDR3: CASSEAEYAGTSTDTQYF
V: TRBV29-1; length: 14; CDR3: CSVEVATSSYEQYF
V: TRBV7-6; length: 15; CDR3: CASSLSGTGSEKLFF
V: TRBV11-2; length: 12; CDR3: CASSTQNSPLHF
V: TRBV4-3; length: 18; CDR3: CASSQPHDRWTDNSPLHF
V: TRBV19; length: 18; CDR3: CASSIDLGGRSGANVLTF
V: TRBV5-6; length: 16; CDR3: CASSFRQGLSSYEQYF
V: TRBV5-1; length: 14; CDR3: CASSLDITTYEQYF
V: TRBV12-5; length: 15; CDR3: CASGLGQTYTGELFF
V: TRBV29-1; length: 14; CDR3: CSARVPISYNEQFF
V: TRBV5-1; length: 16; CDR3: CASSLGQLDSNQPQHF
V: TRBV19; length: 17; CDR3: CASSTRSPTGHGTEAFF
V: TRBV11-1; length: 14; CDR3: CASSLTSGGGEQYF
V: TRBV9; length: 15; CDR3: CASSPNRGQLDGYTF
V: TRBV5-4; length: 13; CDR3: CASSKTGGETQYF
V: TRBV5-1; length: 15; CDR3: CASSLGQGRDEKLFF
V: TRBV5-1; length: 11; CDR3: CASSFRTEAFF
V: TRBV25-1; length: 15; CDR3: CASSALQGAGETQYF
V: TRBV4-1; length: 17; CDR3: CASSPLPGGLVNTEAFF
V: TRBV5-4; length: 16; CDR3: CASSLATEGGTGELFF
V: TRBV6-5; length: 15; CDR3: CASSSPGQGASEQFF
V: TRBV27; length: 15; CDR3: CASSLTGGVNTEAFF